This T cell receptor beta chain was identified in a study of T cells in Graves' hyperthyroidism and ophthalmopathy. Amplification of TCR beta CDR3 regions used RNA as the template. In the first-round RT-PCR of the TCR CDR3, the HTBI primer set was used. Via MiXCR, TCRdb re-called the multiplex PCR reads, giving one row per CDR3 protein. The table has around 300,000 distinct CDR3 sequences, roughly 13% seen once. General study findings and limits: A 13 V-J signature model discriminated ophthalmopathy versus stable hyperthyroidism.

Patients with uncontrolled infections, other autoimmune diseases, pregnancy or lactation were excluded. This clonotype has just a few counts. What it binds is unknown. The germline gives CDR1 MDHEN, CDR2 SYDVKM. This CDR3 region has 16 residues. Unmatched junction bases numbered 10, after V lost 8 bases and J lost 1 base. The receptor comes from a woman between 25 and 40 years old with Graves' hyperthyroidism that later progressed to Graves' ophthalmopathy. Input material: blood. The chain combines TRBV28 with TRBJ2-2, with 7 bases fitting TRBD1. CDR3 sequence: CASGESRTGNTGELFF. CDR3 coding DNA: TGTGCCAGCGGAGAGTCCCGGACAGGGAACACCGGGGAGCTGTTTTTT.